The 11 T cell receptor beta chains listed next were all sequenced from one sample in a study of response to subunit inactivated influenza vaccine. TCRdb processed the RT-PCR reads anew with MiXCR; each CDR3 protein has one entry. The sample contains over 800,000 distinct CDR3 sequences, around 21% of which appear only once. The sample was PBMCs from blood, taken less than 6 days after vaccination. These receptor sequences come from a man aged 45-65 years who received an inactivated influenza vaccine.

The rearrangement links TRBV12-3 or TRBV12-4 to TRBJ2-7; TRBD2 is a possible D gene (7 bases). The CDR3 runs 14 residues. Trimming took 6 bases from V and 4 from J, leaving 16 bases between them. The CDR3 sequence is CASSPGGAKYEQYF. The DNA of the CDR3 is TGTGCCAGCAGCCCTGGGGGGGCCAAGTACGAGCAGTACTTC.

This clonotype has a handful of counts. The V call is TRBV7-2, the J call TRBJ2-2; 9 positions match TRBD2. The J segment lost 7 bases and the V segment lost 5 bases, leaving 8 bases of the junction unmatched. The germline CDR1 and CDR2 sequences are SGHTA and FQGNSA. This CDR3 region has 15 residues. The CDR3 DNA is TGTGCCAGCAGCCCGGTTAGCGGGAGAAACGGGGAGCTGTTTTTT. As protein: CASSPVSGRNGELFF.

In the case of this clonotype: A read error may account for a junction end that differs from germline. The chain uses TRBV7-2 and TRBJ2-4; maybe TRBD2 (5 bases). The V gene's germline CDR1 is SGHTA and CDR2 FQGNSA. This CDR3 has 15 residues. The CDR3 sequence: CAGSLSGYPVDIQYF. CDR3 coding DNA: TGTGCCGGCAGCTTATCGGGGTACCCGGTAGACATTCAGTACTTC.

The rearrangement joins TRBV9 to TRBJ2-5, with 7 bases aligning to TRBD2. Unmatched junction bases numbered 5, after V lost 0 bases and J lost 3 bases. This CDR3 region has 15 residues. CDR1 and CDR2 from the germline V gene are SGDLS and YYNGEE. The CDR3 here is CASSVGPSGKETQYF. Written as DNA, the CDR3 is TGTGCCAGCAGCGTAGGACCTAGCGGAAAAGAGACCCAGTACTTC.

This clonotype was recorded a few times. The rearrangement joins TRBV9 to TRBJ2-1; 13 nucleotides match TRBD2. The CDR3 runs to 15 residues. Germline CDR1 SGDLS, CDR2 YYNGEE. Losses at the gene ends were 3 bases for V and 9 bases for J; bases not matched to a gene: 6. CDR3 sequence: CASSESGLAGAEQFF. The CDR3 bases are TGTGCCAGCAGCGAATCCGGACTAGCGGGAGCTGAGCAGTTCTTC.

This clonotype was counted ten times or more. This chain links TRBV29-1 with TRBJ2-1, with a tentative D call TRBD2 (5 bases). Germline V gene data show CDR1 as SQVTM and CDR2 as ANQGSEA. CDR3 size: 11 residues. The V end lost 7 bases, the J end lost 4 bases, and 8 bases lay between the germline ends. This CDR3 is CSGGPYNEQFF. The CDR3 DNA follows: TGCAGCGGAGGGCCGTACAATGAGCAGTTCTTC.

V and J are TRBV7-6 and TRBJ2-7, with D uncertain. The CDR3 sequence is 13 residues long. The V end was cut by 5 bases, the J end by 6 bases, with 14 bases between. Germline CDR1 and CDR2: SGHVS and FNYEAQ. The chain's CDR3 is CASSPSESGEQYF. The CDR3, as DNA: TGTGCCAGCAGCCCCTCAGAATCCGGCGAGCAGTACTTC.

This clonotype was found a few times. The V and J genes are TRBV10-2 and TRBJ2-3, with 9 positions matching TRBD2. This CDR3 spans 16 amino acids. Germline CDR1 WSHSY, CDR2 SAAADI. Unmatched junction bases numbered 13, after V lost 10 bases and J lost 2 bases. This chain's CDR3 is CAIKEGLAGTTDTQYF. DNA for the CDR3: TGCGCCATCAAAGAGGGCCTAGCGGGGACCACAGATACGCAGTATTTT.

This clonotype was observed a handful of times. The rearrangement joins TRBV7-9 to TRBJ2-1; the match to TRBD2 covers 10 bases. The CDR3 totals 16 residues. Germline V lookup: CDR1 SEHNR, CDR2 FQNEAQ (reference sequence). V shed 4 bases and J 0 bases; nucleotides not matched to a gene: 3. The CDR3 is CASSSKRGGSYNEQFF. The CDR3 coding sequence is TGTGCCAGCAGCTCCAAGCGGGGGGGCTCCTACAATGAGCAGTTCTTC.

This clonotype appeared a few times. The rearrangement links TRBV28 to TRBJ2-7; D remains unclear. V shed 1 base and J shed 5 bases, with 21 bases lying between them. The germline CDR1 and CDR2 sequences are MDHEN and SYDVKM. This CDR3 region has 17 residues. CDR3 DNA: TGTGCCAGCAGTTTATTCGCAGACCGCCCCGACGTGAACGAGCAGTACTTC. Translation: CASSLFADRPDVNEQYF.

This clonotype was picked up a small number of times. The chain carries TRBV12-3 or TRBV12-4 and TRBJ2-3; maybe TRBD1 (6 bases). The CDR3 contains 15 residues. The germline V and J ends were trimmed by 6 bases and 2 bases, with 15 bases remaining between them. The DNA of the CDR3 is TGTGCCAGCAGGCTTCAGGGGTCTTACACAGATACGCAGTATTTT. Its translation is CASRLQGSYTDTQYF.